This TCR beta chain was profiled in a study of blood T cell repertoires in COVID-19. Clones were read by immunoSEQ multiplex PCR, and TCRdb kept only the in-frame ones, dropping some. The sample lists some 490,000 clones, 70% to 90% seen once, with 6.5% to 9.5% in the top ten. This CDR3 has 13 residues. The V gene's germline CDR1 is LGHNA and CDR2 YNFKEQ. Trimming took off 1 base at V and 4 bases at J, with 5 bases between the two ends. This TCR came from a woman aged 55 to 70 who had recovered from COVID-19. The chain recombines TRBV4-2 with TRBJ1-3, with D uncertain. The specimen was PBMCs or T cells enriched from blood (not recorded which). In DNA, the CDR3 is TGTGCCAGCAGCCAAGTCTACGGAAACACCATATATTTT. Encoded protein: CASSQVYGNTIYF.